This T cell receptor beta chain emerged from a study of blood T cell repertoires in COVID-19. Study information: There were acute and convalescent COVID-19 samples, and they came from the United States, Italy and Spain. T cells, B-cell-depleted T cells, or PBMCs provided the cDNA or gDNA that served as material.

Here immunoSEQ multiplex PCR was the method, and the copy in TCRdb shows in-frame clones only, minus some. Counted here are around 80,000 clones, about 80% occurring once; the ten biggest clones make up roughly 12%. The CDR3 length is 13 residues. The V and J ends lost 5 bases and 5 bases respectively, with 12 bases between them. From germline, CDR1 is MNHEY and CDR2 SMNVEV (reference sequence). The clonotype was recovered from an elderly man with acute or convalescent COVID-19. The sequenced material came from peripheral blood. The chain couples TRBV27 to TRBJ1-2, with D tentatively TRBD1 (6 bases). The CDR3, as DNA: TGTGCCAGCAGTCCCGGGACAAGGTATGGCTACACCTTC. Protein sequence: CASSPGTRYGYTF.